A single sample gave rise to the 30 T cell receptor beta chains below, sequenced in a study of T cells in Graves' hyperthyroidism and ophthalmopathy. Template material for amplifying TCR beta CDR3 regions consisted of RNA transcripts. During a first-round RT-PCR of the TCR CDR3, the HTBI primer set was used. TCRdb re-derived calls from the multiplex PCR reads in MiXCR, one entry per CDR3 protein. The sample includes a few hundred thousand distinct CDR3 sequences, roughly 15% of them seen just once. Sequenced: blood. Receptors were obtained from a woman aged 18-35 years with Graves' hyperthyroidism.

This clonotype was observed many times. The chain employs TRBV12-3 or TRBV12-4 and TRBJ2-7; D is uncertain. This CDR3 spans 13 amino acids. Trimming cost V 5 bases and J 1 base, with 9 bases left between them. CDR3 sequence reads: CASSTEVSYEQYF. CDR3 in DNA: TGTGCCAGCAGTACGGAAGTGTCCTACGAGCAGTACTTC.

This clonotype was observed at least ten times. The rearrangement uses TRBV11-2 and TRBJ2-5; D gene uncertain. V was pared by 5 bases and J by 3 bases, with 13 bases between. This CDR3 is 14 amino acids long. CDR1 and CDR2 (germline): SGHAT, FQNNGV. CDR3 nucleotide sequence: TGTGCCAGCAGCCCCCGGGCAGGAAAAGAGACCCAGTACTTC. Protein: CASSPRAGKETQYF.

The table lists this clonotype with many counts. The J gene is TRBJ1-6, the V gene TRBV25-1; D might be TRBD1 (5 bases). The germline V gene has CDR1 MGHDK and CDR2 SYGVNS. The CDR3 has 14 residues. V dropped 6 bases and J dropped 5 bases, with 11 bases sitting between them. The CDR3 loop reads CASRPGTDNSPLHF. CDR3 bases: TGTGCCAGCAGACCTGGGACGGATAATTCACCCCTCCACTTT.

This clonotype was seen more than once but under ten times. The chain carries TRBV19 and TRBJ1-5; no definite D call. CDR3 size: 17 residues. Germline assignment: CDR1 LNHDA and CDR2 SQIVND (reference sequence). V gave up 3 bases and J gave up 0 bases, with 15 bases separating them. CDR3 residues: CASSMSFGQNSNQPQHF. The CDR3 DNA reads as TGTGCCAGTAGTATGTCGTTTGGGCAGAATAGCAATCAGCCCCAGCATTTT. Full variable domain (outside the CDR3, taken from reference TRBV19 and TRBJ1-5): DGGITQSPKYLFRKEGQNVTLSCEQNLNHDAMYWYRQDPGQGLRLIYYSQIVNDFQKGDIAEGYSVSREKKESFPLTVTSAQKNPTAFYLCASSMSFGQNSNQPQHFGDGTRLSIL.

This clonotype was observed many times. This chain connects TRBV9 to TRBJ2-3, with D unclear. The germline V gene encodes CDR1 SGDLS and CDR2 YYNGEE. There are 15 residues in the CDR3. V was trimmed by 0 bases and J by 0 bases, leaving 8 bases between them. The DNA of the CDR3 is TGTGCCAGCAGCGTAGGCTTAGAAAGCACAGATACGCAGTATTTT. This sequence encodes CASSVGLESTDTQYF.

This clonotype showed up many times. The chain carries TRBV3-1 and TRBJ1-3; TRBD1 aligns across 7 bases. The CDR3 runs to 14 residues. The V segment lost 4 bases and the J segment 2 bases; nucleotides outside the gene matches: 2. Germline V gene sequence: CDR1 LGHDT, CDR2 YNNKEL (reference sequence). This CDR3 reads CASSPGQTGNTIYF. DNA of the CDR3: TGTGCCAGCAGCCCGGGACAGACTGGAAACACCATATATTTT. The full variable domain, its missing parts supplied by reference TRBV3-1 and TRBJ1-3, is DTAVSQTPKYLVTQMGNDKSIKCEQNLGHDTMYWYKQDSKKFLKIMFSYNNKELIINETVPNRFSPKSPDKAHLNLHINSLELGDSAVYFCASSPGQTGNTIYFGEGSWLTVV.

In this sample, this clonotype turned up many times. CDR3 nucleotide sequence: TGCGCCAGCAGCCTCGGGACTAGTGGAGAGCAGTACTTC. It specifies CASSLGTSGEQYF. The J gene is TRBJ2-7, the V gene TRBV5-1; 8 bases map to TRBD2. V shed 4 bases, J shed 7 bases, and the junction held 7 bases outside the gene matches. CDR3 length: 13 amino acids. Germline CDR1 reads SGHRS; CDR2 reads YFSETQ.

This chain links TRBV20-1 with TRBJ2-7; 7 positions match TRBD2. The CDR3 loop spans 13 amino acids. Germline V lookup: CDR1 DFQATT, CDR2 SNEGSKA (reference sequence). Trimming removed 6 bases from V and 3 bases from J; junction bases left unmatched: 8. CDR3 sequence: CSAEAGVLYEQYF. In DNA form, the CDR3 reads TGCAGTGCCGAGGCGGGAGTGCTCTACGAGCAGTACTTC.

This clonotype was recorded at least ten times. This CDR3 reads CSVELSFGVGGYTF. The CDR3 region has the DNA TGCAGCGTTGAATTATCTTTTGGGGTAGGCGGCTACACCTTC. The chain combines TRBV29-1 with TRBJ1-2; D remains unclear. Per germline, CDR1 SQVTM and CDR2 ANQGSEA. V lost 2 bases, J lost 8 bases, and 18 bases lay in between. CDR3 size: 14 residues.

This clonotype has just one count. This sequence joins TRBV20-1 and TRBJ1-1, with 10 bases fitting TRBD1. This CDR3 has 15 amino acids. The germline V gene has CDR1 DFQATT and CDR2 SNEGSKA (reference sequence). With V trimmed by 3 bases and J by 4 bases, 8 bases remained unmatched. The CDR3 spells CSASSGTGVGTEAFF. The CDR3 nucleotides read TGCAGTGCTAGTTCCGGGACAGGGGTGGGCACTGAAGCTTTCTTT.

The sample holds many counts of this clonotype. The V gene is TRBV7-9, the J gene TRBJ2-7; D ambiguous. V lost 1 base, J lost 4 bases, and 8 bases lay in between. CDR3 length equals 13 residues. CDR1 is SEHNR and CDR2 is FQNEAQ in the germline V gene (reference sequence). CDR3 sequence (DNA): TGTGCCAGCAGCTTAGTTAACAGTTACGAGCAGTACTTC. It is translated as CASSLVNSYEQYF.

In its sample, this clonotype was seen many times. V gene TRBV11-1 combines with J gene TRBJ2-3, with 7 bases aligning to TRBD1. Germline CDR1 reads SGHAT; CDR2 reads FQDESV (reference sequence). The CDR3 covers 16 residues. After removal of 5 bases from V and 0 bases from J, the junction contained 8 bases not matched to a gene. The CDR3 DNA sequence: TGTGCCAGCAGCATTGGGACAGCTTCTAGCACAGATACGCAGTATTTT. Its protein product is CASSIGTASSTDTQYF. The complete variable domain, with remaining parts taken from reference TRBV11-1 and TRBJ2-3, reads EAEVAQSPRYKITEKSQAVAFWCDPISGHATLYWYRQILGQGPELLVQFQDESVVDDSQLPKDRFSAERLKGVDSTLKIQPAELGDSAMYLCASSIGTASSTDTQYFGPGTRLTVL.

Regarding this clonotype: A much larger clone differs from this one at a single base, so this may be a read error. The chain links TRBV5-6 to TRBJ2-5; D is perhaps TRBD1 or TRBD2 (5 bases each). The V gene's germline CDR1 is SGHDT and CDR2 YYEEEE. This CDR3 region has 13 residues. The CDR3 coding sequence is TGTGCCAGCAGCCGTGCCCGAACGGGGACCCAGCACTTC. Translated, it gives CASSRARTGTQHF. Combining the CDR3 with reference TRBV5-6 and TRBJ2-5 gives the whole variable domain DAGVTQSPTHLIKTRGQQVTLRCSPKSGHDTVSWYQQALGQGPQFIFQYYEEEERQRGNFPDRFSGHQFPNYSSELNVNALLLGDSALYLCASSRARTGTQHFGPGTRLLVL.

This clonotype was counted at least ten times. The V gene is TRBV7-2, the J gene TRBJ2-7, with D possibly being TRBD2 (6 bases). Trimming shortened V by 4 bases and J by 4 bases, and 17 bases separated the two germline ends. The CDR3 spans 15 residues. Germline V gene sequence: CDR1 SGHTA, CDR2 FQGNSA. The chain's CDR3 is CASSSGTSLAYEQYF. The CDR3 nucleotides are TGTGCCAGCAGCTCAGGGACTTCGCTGGCATACGAGCAGTACTTC.

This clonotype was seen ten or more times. CDR3 amino acids: CASSPGLAGETQYF. The CDR3 DNA sequence: TGTGCCAGCAGTCCTGGACTAGCGGGAGAGACCCAGTACTTC. The chain is built from TRBV28 and TRBJ2-5; 11 nucleotides agree with TRBD2. This CDR3 is 14 amino acids long. Germline CDR1 is MDHEN and CDR2 is SYDVKM. V was pared by 5 bases and J by 4 bases, with 3 bases of the junction left unmatched.

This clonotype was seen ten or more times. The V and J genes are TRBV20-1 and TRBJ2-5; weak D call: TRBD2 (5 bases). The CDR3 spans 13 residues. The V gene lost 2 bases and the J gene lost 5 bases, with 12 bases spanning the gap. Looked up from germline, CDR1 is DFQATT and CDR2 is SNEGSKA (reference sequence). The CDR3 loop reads CSARRTPGETQYF. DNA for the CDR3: TGCAGTGCTAGACGTACTCCGGGGGAGACCCAGTACTTC.

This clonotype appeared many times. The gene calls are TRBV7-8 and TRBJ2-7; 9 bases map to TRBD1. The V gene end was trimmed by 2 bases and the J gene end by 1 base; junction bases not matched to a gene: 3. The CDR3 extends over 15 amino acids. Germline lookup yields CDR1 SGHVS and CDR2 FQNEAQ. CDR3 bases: TGTGCCAGCAGCTTACGGACAGGGGAATCCTACGAGCAGTACTTC. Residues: CASSLRTGESYEQYF.

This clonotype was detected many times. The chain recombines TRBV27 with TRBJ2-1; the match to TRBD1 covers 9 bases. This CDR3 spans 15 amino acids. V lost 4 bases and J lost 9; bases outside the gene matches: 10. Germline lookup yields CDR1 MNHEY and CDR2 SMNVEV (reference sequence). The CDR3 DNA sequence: TGTGCCAGCAGTTCACCGGGACAGGGCTACGTTGAGCAGTTCTTC. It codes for CASSSPGQGYVEQFF.

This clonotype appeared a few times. CDR3 protein: CASSVGLRETSYTF. In DNA form, the CDR3 reads TGTGCCAGCAGCGTAGGTCTCAGGGAGACCAGCTACACCTTC. The chain joins TRBV9 to TRBJ1-2; the D gene is possibly TRBD1 (5 bases). The germline V gene encodes CDR1 SGDLS and CDR2 YYNGEE. This CDR3 has 14 amino acids. V shed 0 bases and J shed 9 bases, with 15 bases lying between them.

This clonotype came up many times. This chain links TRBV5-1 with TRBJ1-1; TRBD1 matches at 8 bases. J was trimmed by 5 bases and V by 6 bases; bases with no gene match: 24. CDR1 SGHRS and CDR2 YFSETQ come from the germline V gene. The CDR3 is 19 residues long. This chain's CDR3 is CASNDYIGQGYSPSTEAFF. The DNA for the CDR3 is TGCGCCAGCAACGACTACATCGGACAGGGATATAGCCCCTCTACTGAAGCTTTCTTT.

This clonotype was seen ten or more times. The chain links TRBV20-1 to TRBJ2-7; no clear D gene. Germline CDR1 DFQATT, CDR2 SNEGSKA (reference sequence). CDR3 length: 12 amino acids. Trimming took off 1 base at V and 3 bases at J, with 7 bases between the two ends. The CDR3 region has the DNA TGCAGTGCTAGAGGACCAATCTACGAGCAGTACTTC. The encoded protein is CSARGPIYEQYF.

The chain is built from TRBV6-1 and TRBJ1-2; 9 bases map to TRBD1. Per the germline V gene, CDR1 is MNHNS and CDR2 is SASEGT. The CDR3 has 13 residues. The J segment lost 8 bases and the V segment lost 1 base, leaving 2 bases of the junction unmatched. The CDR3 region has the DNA TGTGCCAGCAGTGAAGACAGGGGGCTAGGCTACACCTTC. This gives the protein CASSEDRGLGYTF.

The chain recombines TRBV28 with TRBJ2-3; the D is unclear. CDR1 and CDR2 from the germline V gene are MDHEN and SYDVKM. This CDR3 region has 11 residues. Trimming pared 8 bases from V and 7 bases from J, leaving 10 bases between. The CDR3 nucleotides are TGTGCCAGCGGTCCTGAACATACGCAGTATTTT. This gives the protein CASGPEHTQYF.

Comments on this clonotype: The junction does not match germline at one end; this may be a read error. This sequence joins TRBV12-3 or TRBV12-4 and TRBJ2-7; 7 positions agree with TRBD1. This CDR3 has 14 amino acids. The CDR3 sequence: CATIDREPPYKQYF. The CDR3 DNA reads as TGCGCCACTATAGACAGGGAACCACCCTATAAGCAGTACTTC.

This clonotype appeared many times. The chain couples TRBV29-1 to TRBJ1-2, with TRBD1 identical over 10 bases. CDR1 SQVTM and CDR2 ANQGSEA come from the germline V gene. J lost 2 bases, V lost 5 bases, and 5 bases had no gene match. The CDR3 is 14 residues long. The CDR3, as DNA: TGCAGCGTTAAGCTGGGACAGGGGAACTATGGCTACACCTTC. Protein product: CSVKLGQGNYGYTF.

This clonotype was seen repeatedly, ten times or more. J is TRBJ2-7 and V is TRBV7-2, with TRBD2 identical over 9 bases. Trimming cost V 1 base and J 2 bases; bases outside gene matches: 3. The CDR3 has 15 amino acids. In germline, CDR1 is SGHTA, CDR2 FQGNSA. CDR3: CASSLVAGETYEQYF. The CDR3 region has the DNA TGTGCCAGCAGCTTAGTAGCGGGAGAAACCTACGAGCAGTACTTC.

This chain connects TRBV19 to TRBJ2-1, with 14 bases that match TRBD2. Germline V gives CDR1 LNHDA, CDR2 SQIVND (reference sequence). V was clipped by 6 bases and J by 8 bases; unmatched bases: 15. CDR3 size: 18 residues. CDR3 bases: TGTGCCAGTAGCTTGACTAGCGGGAGGGCCTGGGGGGGCGATGAGCAGTTCTTC. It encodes CASSLTSGRAWGGDEQFF.

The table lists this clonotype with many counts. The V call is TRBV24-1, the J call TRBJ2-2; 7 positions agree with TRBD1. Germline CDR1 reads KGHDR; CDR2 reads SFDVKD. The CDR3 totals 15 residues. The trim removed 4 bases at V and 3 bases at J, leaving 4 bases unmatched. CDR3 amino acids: CATSDTGTDTGELFF. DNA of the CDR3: TGTGCCACCAGTGACACCGGGACAGACACCGGGGAGCTGTTTTTT.

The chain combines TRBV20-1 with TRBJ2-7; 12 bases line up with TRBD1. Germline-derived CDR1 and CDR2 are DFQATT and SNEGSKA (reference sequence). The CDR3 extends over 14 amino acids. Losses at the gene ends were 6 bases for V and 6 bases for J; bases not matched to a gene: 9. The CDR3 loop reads CSATAGTGGGEQYF. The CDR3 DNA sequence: TGCAGTGCAACCGCCGGGACAGGGGGCGGCGAGCAGTACTTC.

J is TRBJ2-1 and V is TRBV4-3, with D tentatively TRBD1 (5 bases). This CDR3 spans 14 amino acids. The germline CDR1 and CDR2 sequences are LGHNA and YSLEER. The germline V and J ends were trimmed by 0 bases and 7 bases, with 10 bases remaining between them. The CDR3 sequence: CASSQDSGSNEQFF. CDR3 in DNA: TGCGCCAGCAGCCAAGATTCAGGGTCGAATGAGCAGTTCTTC.